The 25 T cell receptor beta chains listed next were all sequenced from one sample in a study of blood T cells in healthy people across ages. Alongside a J-beta primer mix, a sample-barcoded 5' primer served in a second PCR lasting roughly 6 to 11 cycles. TCRdb used MiXCR to reprocess the 5' RACE reads, holding one entry per CDR3 protein. Of about 680,000 distinct CDR3 sequences in the sample, about half were seen once. Source material: blood. The receptor set was obtained from a woman in her fifties or sixties in good health.

The CDR3 loop reads CASSLGGTGGQYF. The CDR3 DNA reads as TGCGCCAGCAGCTTGGGGGGTACCGGAGGGCAGTACTTC. The gene calls are TRBV5-1 and TRBJ2-7; D possibly corresponds to TRBD2 (5 bases). CDR1 is SGHRS and CDR2 is YFSETQ in the germline V gene. The CDR3 extends over 13 amino acids. With 0 bases removed from V and 9 bases from J, the gap between germline ends came to 13 bases. The full variable domain, its missing parts supplied by reference TRBV5-1 and TRBJ2-7, is KAGVTQTPRYLIKTRGQQVTLSCSPISGHRSVSWYQQTPGQGLQFLFEYFSETQRNKGNFPGRFSGRQFSNSRSEMNVSTLELGDSALYLCASSLGGTGGQYFGPGTRLTVT.

The genes are TRBV3-1 and TRBJ2-7; D is unclear. The germline gives CDR1 LGHDT, CDR2 YNNKEL (reference sequence). The CDR3 covers 18 residues. V was clipped by 1 base and J by 1 base, with 20 bases between them. DNA for the CDR3: TGTGCCAGCAGCCAAGTAGGCCAGGATGTTCGAGTTTCCTACGAGCAGTACTTC. This translates into CASSQVGQDVRVSYEQYF.

The J gene is TRBJ2-1, the V gene TRBV19, with TRBD1 matching 9 bases. V was pared by 5 bases and J by 1 base, with 6 bases of the junction left unmatched. The CDR3 covers 16 residues. CDR1 is LNHDA and CDR2 is SQIVND in the germline V gene (reference sequence). Written as DNA, the CDR3 is TGTGCCAGTAGTTCCCGACAGGGGGGTTCCTACAATGAGCAGTTCTTC. Translated: CASSSRQGGSYNEQFF.

V is TRBV6-1 and J is TRBJ1-4; D is unclear. Germline loops: CDR1 MNHNS, CDR2 SASEGT. Trimming removed 0 bases from V and 5 bases from J, with 13 bases in between. The CDR3 loop spans 16 amino acids. CDR3 sequence (DNA): TGTGCCAGCAGTGAAGCTTTTCGGATGTTAAATGAAAAACTGTTTTTT. This encodes CASSEAFRMLNEKLFF.

The CDR3 here is CASSPRAQGGSYNSPLHF. The CDR3 nucleotides read TGTGCCAGCAGCCCCAGGGCACAAGGGGGCTCCTATAATTCACCCCTCCACTTT. The chain has TRBV9 and TRBJ1-6; the D gene is possibly TRBD1 (6 bases). Trimming left V 4 bases short and J 0 bases short, with 17 bases between. CDR1 and CDR2 from the germline V gene are SGDLS and YYNGEE. The CDR3 spans 18 residues.

This clonotype was seen only a few times. The chain uses TRBV24-1 and TRBJ2-1; 7 bases fit TRBD2. The trim removed 5 bases at V and 5 bases at J, leaving 8 bases unmatched. The germline CDR1 and CDR2 sequences are KGHDR and SFDVKD. The CDR3 totals 15 residues. The CDR3 DNA sequence: TGTGCCACCAGTGTAGGTAGCGGGTCCCACAATGAGCAGTTCTTC. Its translation: CATSVGSGSHNEQFF.

With regard to this clonotype: One end of the junction varies from germline; a read error may be responsible. The CDR3 protein is CASSFRASGSDTRYF. CDR3 DNA: TGTGCCAGCAGCTTTAGGGCTAGCGGGAGCGATACGCGGTATTTT. The chain recombines TRBV7-2 with TRBJ2-3, with 10 bases identical to TRBD2. Per germline, CDR1 SGHTA and CDR2 FQGNSA. The CDR3 has 15 residues. The entire variable domain, with the rest obtained from reference TRBV7-2 and TRBJ2-3, is as follows: GAGVSQSPSNKVTEKGKDVELRCDPISGHTALYWYRQSLGQGLEFLIYFQGNSAPDKSGLPSDRFSAERTGGSVSTLTIQRTQQEDSAVYLCASSFRASGSDTRYFGPGTRLTVL.

The chain carries TRBV6-5 and TRBJ2-5, with D hard to call. The germline CDR1 and CDR2 sequences are MNHEY and SVGAGI. CDR3 size: 12 residues. V was cut by 8 bases and J by 4 bases, with 11 bases left in between. In DNA form, the CDR3 reads TGTGCCAGCGGGCCATTTAGAGAGACCCAGTACTTC. Residues: CASGPFRETQYF.

This clonotype came up a few times. V and J are TRBV6-6 and TRBJ2-1, with 8 bases lining up with TRBD2. V lost 0 bases and J lost 6; bases outside the gene matches: 1. The CDR3 extends over 14 amino acids. Germline values: CDR1 MNHNY, CDR2 SVGAGI (reference sequence). CDR3 protein: CASSYSGTSNEQFF. The CDR3 region has the DNA TGTGCCAGCAGTTACTCCGGGACTAGCAATGAGCAGTTCTTC.

The J gene is TRBJ2-7, the V gene TRBV5-1, with 7 bases lining up with TRBD1. The CDR3 runs to 14 residues. Per germline, CDR1 SGHRS and CDR2 YFSETQ. V shed 4 bases and J 6 bases; nucleotides not matched to a gene: 10. DNA for the CDR3: TGCGCCAGCAGCCCGTTGCCAGGGGGAAGCGAGCAGTACTTC. Residues: CASSPLPGGSEQYF.

This chain links TRBV3-1 with TRBJ1-6; no reliable D call. V was pared by 3 bases and J by 7 bases, with 10 bases between. CDR1 is LGHDT, CDR2 YNNKEL, per germline (reference sequence). CDR3 length equals 14 residues. The CDR3 region is CASSQVTPNSPLHF. The DNA for the CDR3 is TGTGCCAGCAGCCAGGTCACCCCCAATTCACCCCTCCACTTT.

The chain is built from TRBV12-3 or TRBV12-4 and TRBJ1-5, with D tentatively TRBD1 (6 bases). The length of the CDR3 is 15 residues. Trimming removed 1 base at V and 5 bases at J, with 12 bases between. The CDR3 sequence: CASSLGGRGHQPQHF. Written as DNA, the CDR3 is TGTGCCAGCAGTTTAGGGGGGCGCGGTCATCAGCCCCAGCATTTT.

The chain joins TRBV24-1 to TRBJ2-3; 9 positions match TRBD1. The CDR3 spans 15 residues. The V gene's germline CDR1 is KGHDR and CDR2 SFDVKD. V shed 5 bases, J shed 4 bases, and the junction held 6 bases outside the gene matches. CDR3: CATSGGTGRADTQYF. CDR3 DNA: TGTGCCACCAGTGGGGGGACAGGGCGCGCAGATACGCAGTATTTT.

This clonotype appeared many times. The rearrangement links TRBV29-1 to TRBJ2-1; 7 bases agree with TRBD1. The germline V gene has CDR1 SQVTM and CDR2 ANQGSEA. The trim removed 7 bases at V and 2 bases at J, leaving 5 bases unmatched. The CDR3 runs to 13 residues. CDR3 region: CSGRDSTYNEQFF. The CDR3 nucleotides read TGCAGCGGCCGGGACAGCACCTACAATGAGCAGTTCTTC.

This clonotype was recorded once. The rearrangement joins TRBV20-1 to TRBJ1-4, with a weak D call TRBD1 (5 bases). The V gene's germline CDR1 is DFQATT and CDR2 SNEGSKA (reference sequence). Trimming took off 3 bases at V and 0 bases at J, with 11 bases between the two ends. CDR3 length equals 15 residues. CDR3 sequence (DNA): TGCAGTGCTAGGGGAACAGGATCAACTAATGAAAAACTGTTTTTT. Amino acid sequence: CSARGTGSTNEKLFF.

The chain is built from TRBV4-3 and TRBJ2-5; tentative D call: TRBD1 (5 bases). This CDR3 has 17 residues. Germline V CDR1 and CDR2: LGHNA, YSLEER. Trimming left V 4 bases short and J 4 bases short, with 22 bases between. CDR3 amino acids: CASSLRLGQVLSETQYF. In DNA, the CDR3 is TGCGCCAGCAGCCTTCGCTTGGGGCAGGTGCTCTCAGAGACCCAGTACTTC.

V is TRBV29-1 and J is TRBJ1-4; D call uncertain. In germline, CDR1 is SQVTM, CDR2 ANQGSEA. This CDR3 comprises 13 residues. Deletions cut 7 bases from V and 8 bases from J, with 17 bases between. The DNA for the CDR3 is TGCAGCGCTGCGCGCGCCGTTGCGGAAAAACTGTTTTTT. This translates into CSAARAVAEKLFF.

This sequence joins TRBV12-3 or TRBV12-4 and TRBJ2-7; D tentatively reads TRBD1 or TRBD2 (5 bases each). The CDR3 has 13 amino acids. V lost 5 bases to trimming and J lost 5 bases, with 13 bases between them. CDR3 sequence (DNA): TGTGCCAGCAGTAGCGATGGGGGACACGAGCAGTACTTC. This codes for CASSSDGGHEQYF.

The V gene is TRBV3-1, the J gene TRBJ1-1, with a tentative D call TRBD1 (6 bases). This CDR3 region has 13 residues. Trimming took off 5 bases at V and 6 bases at J, with 13 bases between the two ends. Germline CDR1 is LGHDT and CDR2 is YNNKEL (reference sequence). The CDR3 DNA reads as TGTGCCAGCAGCGGCCAGGGGTTGGCTGAAGCTTTCTTT. Amino acids: CASSGQGLAEAFF.

The chain recombines TRBV28 with TRBJ2-7; D is possibly TRBD1 (6 bases). The V end lost 6 bases, the J end lost 1 base, and 25 bases lay between the germline ends. From germline, CDR1 is MDHEN and CDR2 SYDVKM. The CDR3 is made up of 18 amino acids. The CDR3 protein is CASSSLDLRAGASYEQYF. In DNA, the CDR3 is TGTGCCAGCAGCTCCCTGGACCTACGGGCAGGGGCATCCTACGAGCAGTACTTC.

This clonotype appeared a few times. This chain joins TRBV20-1 and TRBJ2-7, with TRBD1 matching over 10 bases. Trimming took 5 bases from V and 4 from J; bases not matched to a gene: 8. The CDR3 has 14 amino acids. The germline CDR1 and CDR2 sequences are DFQATT and SNEGSKA (reference sequence). In nucleotides, the CDR3 is TGCAGTGCTCCACAGGACAGGGGGGAGTACGAGCAGTACTTC. This codes for CSAPQDRGEYEQYF.

Ten or more counts support this clonotype. The chain has TRBV10-3 and TRBJ1-2; TRBD1 agrees at 8 bases. Germline CDR1 and CDR2: ENHRY and SYGVKD. CDR3 length: 15 amino acids. V trimming: 4 bases; J trimming: 4 bases; junction bases outside the gene matches: 8. The CDR3 DNA follows: TGTGCCATCAGTGGGACAGGGAGGACCGGCTATGGCTACACCTTC. This encodes CAISGTGRTGYGYTF.

Only a few counts were recorded for this clonotype. The V call is TRBV6-5, the J call TRBJ2-1, with 8 bases matching TRBD2. This CDR3 contains 17 residues. Germline V gene lookup returns CDR1 MNHEY and CDR2 SVGAGI. V shed 4 bases and J 4 bases; nucleotides not matched to a gene: 12. CDR3 bases: TGTGCCAGCAGTTCCTATCTAGCGGGCTCTCCTTACAATGAGCAGTTCTTC. Translating gives CASSSYLAGSPYNEQFF.

This clonotype was seen a handful of times. The chain couples TRBV4-3 to TRBJ2-7; 7 bases are shared with TRBD1. This CDR3 is built from 14 residues. Germline V CDR1 and CDR2: LGHNA, YSLEER. The junction had 11 bases not matched to a gene; V was cut back by 6 bases and J by 6 bases. The CDR3 nucleotides are TGCGCCAGCAGTCTCACCGGGACAGCCGCCGAGCAGTACTTC. Its protein is CASSLTGTAAEQYF.

Details on this clonotype: A read error may explain this, as a much larger clone is one base away. The V gene is TRBV20-1, the J gene TRBJ2-3; 9 positions match TRBD2. The CDR3 is 13 amino acids. V lost 4 bases to trimming and J lost 6 bases; unmatched junction nucleotides: 5. The germline gives CDR1 DFQATT, CDR2 SNEGSKA (reference sequence). Written as DNA, the CDR3 is TGCAGTGCTACAGCGGGAGGACCGGATACGCAGTATTTT. Residues: CSATAGGPDTQYF.